A single T cell receptor beta chain is shown here with its context. At one of its ends the junction is not consistent with the germline gene, which may arise from a read error. The data are from a study of regulatory T cells in long-lasting Graves disease. Time point described: newly diagnosed GD, antithyroid drugs for less than 3 months. Extracted PBMC RNA gave rise to the TCR library. The CDR3 totals 15 residues. TCR beta libraries were built with iRepertoire HTBI primers and Arm-PCR of CDR3 regions. TCRdb redid the calling of the multiplex PCR reads with MiXCR, one entry per CDR3 protein. The sample has about 460,000 distinct CDR3 sequences; about 15% are singletons. The sample was also linked to a second study, of T cells in Graves' hyperthyroidism and ophthalmopathy. This second study notes: Graves' hyperthyroidism is called stable when ophthalmopathy does not progress within 18 months. TCR CDR3 underwent first-round RT-PCR with the HTBI primer set.

The sample in question was peripheral blood mononuclear cells (PBMCs), obtained at new diagnosis, from a patient treated with antithyroid drugs. This rearrangement joins TRBV12-3 or TRBV12-4 to TRBJ2-1, with a possible D match to TRBD1 (5 bases). The TCR originated in a woman aged 45-65 years with Graves disease. The CDR3 is CASSFGQGSYDEQFF. In DNA form, the CDR3 reads TGTGCCAGCAGTTTCGGGCAGGGCTCCTACGATGAGCAGTTCTTC.